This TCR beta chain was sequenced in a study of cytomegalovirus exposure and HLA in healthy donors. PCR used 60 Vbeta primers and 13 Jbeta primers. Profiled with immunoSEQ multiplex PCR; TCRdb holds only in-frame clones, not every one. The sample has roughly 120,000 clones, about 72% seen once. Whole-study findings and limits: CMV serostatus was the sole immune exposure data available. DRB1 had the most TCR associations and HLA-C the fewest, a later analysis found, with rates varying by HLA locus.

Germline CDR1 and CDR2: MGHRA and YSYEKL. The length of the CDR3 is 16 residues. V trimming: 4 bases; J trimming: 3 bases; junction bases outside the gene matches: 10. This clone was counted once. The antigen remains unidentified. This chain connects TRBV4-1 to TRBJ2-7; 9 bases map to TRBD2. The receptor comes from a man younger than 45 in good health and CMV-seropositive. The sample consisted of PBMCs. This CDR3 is CASSPSPGLAHYEQYF. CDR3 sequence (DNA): TGCGCCAGCAGCCCATCACCGGGACTAGCCCACTACGAGCAGTACTTC.